The TCR beta chain under discussion was sequenced for a study of blood T cells in healthy people across ages. Combining a sample-barcoded 5' primer with a J-beta primer mix, a second PCR ran for roughly 7 to 12 cycles. Carrying 12 random nucleotides, a template-switch adaptor labeled each individual cDNA molecule. Each CDR3 protein gets one entry after TCRdb re-called the 5' RACE reads with MiXCR. The table shows 850,000 to 950,000 distinct CDR3 sequences, with around 30% occurring only once. Each of the donors had approximately 10 milliliters of peripheral blood drawn into EDTA-treated Vacutainer tubes. Germline V gene sequence: CDR1 LGHNA, CDR2 YSLEER. This CDR3 is built from 16 residues. V was trimmed by 1 base and J by 6 bases, leaving 16 bases between them. Findings and caveats of the study: The study found more naive CD4+ cells and higher diversity in long-lived than aged donors. Diversity of TCR beta per million T cells declined in a roughly linear way with age.

A few counts support this clonotype. Its antigen remains unknown. This sequence was found in a woman of 80 years or more in good health. Sequenced material: blood. The chain carries TRBV4-3 and TRBJ2-1; D is perhaps TRBD2 (5 bases). The CDR3 is CASSQGRASYGNEQFF. CDR3 DNA sequence: TGCGCCAGCAGCCAAGGGCGGGCGTCCTACGGCAATGAGCAGTTCTTC.